This TCR beta chain originates from a study of early T cells in non-severe SARS-CoV-2 infection. Study context: Sequencing was performed on bulk RNA from unsorted whole blood, leaving chains unpaired.

V lost 5 bases and J lost 3, with 8 bases in between. The CDR3 is 12 amino acids. CDR1 SGHDT and CDR2 YYEEEE come from the germline V gene. MiXCR was run by TCRdb on the 5' RACE reads, yielding one entry per CDR3 protein. Of over 30,000 distinct CDR3 sequences listed, around 5% are singletons. The TCR comes from an adult who was a healthcare worker with PCR-confirmed SARS-CoV-2 infection or an uninfected control (not recorded which). J is TRBJ1-1 and V is TRBV5-6, with D perhaps TRBD1 (6 bases). The sequencing input was whole blood. The CDR3 nucleotides are TGTGCCAGCAGTCGACAGGACACTGAAGCTTTCTTT. It encodes CASSRQDTEAFF.